This T cell receptor (beta chain) was retrieved from a study of blood T cells in healthy people across ages. Study overall: Template switching captured about one barcoded beta molecule per two T cells. Whole-study results and caveats: Age advanced and TCR beta diversity per million T cells fell, roughly linearly.

Combining a sample-barcoded 5' primer with a J-beta primer mix, a second PCR ran for about 7 to 11 cycles. Each cDNA was tagged by a template-switch adaptor containing 12 random nucleotides. In TCRdb, the 5' RACE reads were re-called with MiXCR into one record per CDR3 protein. The sample lists some 760,000 distinct CDR3 sequences, 25% seen once, with 9.4% in the top ten. The table lists this clonotype with a few counts. Its cognate antigen is unknown. With 5 bases clipped from V and 7 bases from J, the junction kept 12 bases outside the gene matches. The CDR3 extends over 17 amino acids. Germline lookup yields CDR1 MNHEY and CDR2 SMNVEV (reference sequence). Peripheral blood was drawn, approximately 9.5 milliliters per donor. The sample was also linked to a second study, of T cells of mothers and their children.

The sequencing sample was made of blood. The origin of this receptor is a boy younger than 18 in good health. The rearrangement joins TRBV27 to TRBJ2-1; 12 bases align to TRBD1. The CDR3, as DNA: TGTGCCAGCAGTCTCTCCTCCGGGACAGGGGGCTTTAATGAGCAGTTCTTC. It translates to CASSLSSGTGGFNEQFF.